Here is one T cell receptor (beta chain) with its context. The target antigen is unknown. The V gene's germline CDR1 is DFQATT and CDR2 SNEGSKA (reference sequence). The CDR3 runs to 11 residues. Between the trimmed V and J ends, which lost 7 bases and 7 bases, there was a span of 11 bases. These data are taken from a study of OX40 agonist ivuxolimab in advanced cancers. Study overall: Patients received intravenous ivuxolimab every 2 weeks at 0.01 to 10 mg/kg. Males comprised about 84% of the group, whose mean age was approximately 60 years (range roughly 20 to 85). Overall study findings and caveats: Researchers report that CD8+ T cells had, on average, more expanded clones than CD4+. By week 6 at 0.1 to 3.0 mg/kg, blood CD4+ and CD8+ T cells had expanded clonally.

TCRdb keeps only in-frame clones here, not all; method: immunoSEQ multiplex PCR. The sample lists 65,000 to 80,000 clones, about nine tenths occurring once. This chain connects TRBV20-1 to TRBJ1-5; D is unclear. The TCR was taken from an adult with an advanced solid tumor such as melanoma, head and neck, liver or kidney cancer. Sequenced material: CD4+ or CD8+ T cells sorted from blood, taken in a trial of the OX40 agonist ivuxolimab. The CDR3 sequence is CSDSRSQPQHF. The CDR3 DNA reads as TGCAGTGACTCGAGGAGCCAGCCCCAGCATTTT.